Listed below are T cell receptor beta chains from one sample, sequenced in a study of blood T cell repertoires in COVID-19. Data came from immunoSEQ multiplex PCR; TCRdb stores just in-frame clones and leaves some out. The data show more than 150,000 clones, less than 90% seen once. The source material was peripheral blood. These receptors came from a man between 65 and 79 years old with active or convalescent COVID-19. The CDR3 runs from the conserved cysteine through the conserved F or W. A D gene is named only where the DNA matches it firmly. Clone size appears in some rows only: once, few, many, or a class for an expanded clone.

cdr3_aa cdr3_nt j_call d_call clone_size v_call
CSVGSLAAFGYNEQFF TGCAGCGTTGGATCGCTAGCGGCTTTTGGGTACAATGAGCAGTTCTTC TRBJ2-1 TRBD2 . TRBV29-1
CASSWDRGGEQYF TGCGCCAGCAGCTGGGACAGGGGAGGTGAGCAGTACTTC TRBJ2-7 TRBD1 once TRBV5-1
CASSRDRDRAREQYF TGTGCCAGCAGCCGAGACAGGGACCGTGCAAGGGAGCAGTACTTC TRBJ2-7 TRBD1 . TRBV5-5
CASSLHTDTQYF TGTGCCAGCAGCTTACACACAGATACGCAGTATTTT TRBJ2-3 . . TRBV11-3
CASSPTRLVNEQFF TGTGCCAGCAGCCCGACCCGACTTGTCAATGAGCAGTTCTTC TRBJ2-1 . . TRBV3-1/TRBV3-2
CASSLQWPGTGPYGYTF TGTGCCAGCAGCTTACAGTGGCCTGGGACAGGGCCCTATGGCTACACCTTC TRBJ1-2 TRBD1 . TRBV11-3
CASSPRDRGLTGEQYF TGTGCCAGCAGCCCCCGGGACAGGGGGCTCACGGGGGAGCAGTACTTC TRBJ2-7 TRBD1 few TRBV5-5
CASKRDRVTQETQYF TGTGCCAGCAAGAGGGACAGGGTGACCCAAGAGACCCAGTACTTC TRBJ2-5 TRBD1 . TRBV2
CASRDRANTEAFF TGTGCCAGCAGGGACAGGGCGAACACTGAAGCTTTCTTT TRBJ1-1 TRBD1 . TRBV6-5
CSVEGLAGEYNEQFF TGCAGCGTTGAAGGGCTAGCGGGGGAATACAATGAGCAGTTCTTC TRBJ2-1 TRBD2 . TRBV29-1
CASSPGLAVTETQYF TGTGCCAGCAGCCCCGGACTAGCGGTGACGGAGACCCAGTACTTC TRBJ2-5 TRBD2 . TRBV9
CASSTIQETQYF TGTGCCAGCAGCACAATCCAAGAGACCCAGTACTTC TRBJ2-5 . few TRBV7-2
CASTLAGAVGYNEQFF TGTGCCAGCACTCTAGCGGGAGCTGTCGGCTACAATGAGCAGTTCTTC TRBJ2-1 TRBD2 . TRBV28